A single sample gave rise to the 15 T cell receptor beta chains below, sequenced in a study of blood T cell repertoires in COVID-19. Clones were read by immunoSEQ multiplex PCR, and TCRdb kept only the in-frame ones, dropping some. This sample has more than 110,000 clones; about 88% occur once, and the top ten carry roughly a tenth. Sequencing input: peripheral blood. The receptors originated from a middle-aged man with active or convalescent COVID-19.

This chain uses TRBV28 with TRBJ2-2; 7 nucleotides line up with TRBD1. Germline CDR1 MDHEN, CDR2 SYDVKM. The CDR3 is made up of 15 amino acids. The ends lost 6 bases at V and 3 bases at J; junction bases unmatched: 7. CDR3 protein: CASRLTGSYTGELFF. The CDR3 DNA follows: TGTGCCAGCAGATTGACAGGGTCGTACACCGGGGAGCTGTTTTTT.

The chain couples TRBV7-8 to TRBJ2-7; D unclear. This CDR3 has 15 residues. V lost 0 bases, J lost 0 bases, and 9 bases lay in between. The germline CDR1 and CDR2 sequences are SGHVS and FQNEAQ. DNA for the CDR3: TGTGCCAGCAGCTTAGCTGACACAAGCTCCTACGAGCAGTACTTC. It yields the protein CASSLADTSSYEQYF.

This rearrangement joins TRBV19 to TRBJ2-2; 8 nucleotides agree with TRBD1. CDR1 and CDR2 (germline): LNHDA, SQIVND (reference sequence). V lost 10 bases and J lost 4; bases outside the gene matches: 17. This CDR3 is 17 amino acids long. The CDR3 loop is CATGQGKTLKVTGELFF. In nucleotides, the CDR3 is TGTGCCACTGGACAGGGAAAGACCCTCAAGGTCACCGGGGAGCTGTTTTTT.

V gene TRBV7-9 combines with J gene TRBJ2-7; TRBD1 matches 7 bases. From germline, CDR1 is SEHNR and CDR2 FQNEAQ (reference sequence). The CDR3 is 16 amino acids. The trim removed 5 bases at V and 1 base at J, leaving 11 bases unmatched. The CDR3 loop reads CASSGGLDRLSYEQYF. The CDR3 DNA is TGTGCCAGCAGCGGGGGTTTGGACAGGCTATCCTACGAGCAGTACTTC.

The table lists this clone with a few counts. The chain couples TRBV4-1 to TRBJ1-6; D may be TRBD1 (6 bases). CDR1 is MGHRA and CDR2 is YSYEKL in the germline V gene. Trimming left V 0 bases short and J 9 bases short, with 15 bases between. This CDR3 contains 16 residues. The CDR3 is CASSQDPGTRGSPLHF. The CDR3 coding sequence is TGCGCCAGCAGCCAAGATCCCGGGACAAGGGGTTCACCCCTCCACTTT.

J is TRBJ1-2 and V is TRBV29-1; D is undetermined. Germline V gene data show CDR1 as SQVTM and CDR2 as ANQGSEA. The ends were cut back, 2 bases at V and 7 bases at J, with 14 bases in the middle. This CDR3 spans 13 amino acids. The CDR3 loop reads CSVERRRESGYTF. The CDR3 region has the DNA TGCAGCGTTGAAAGGCGGCGGGAAAGTGGCTACACCTTC.

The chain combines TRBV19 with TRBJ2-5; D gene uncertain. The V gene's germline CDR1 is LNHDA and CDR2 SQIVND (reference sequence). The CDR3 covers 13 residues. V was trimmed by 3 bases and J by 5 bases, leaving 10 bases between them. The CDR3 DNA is TGTGCCAGTAGTATCGAGCTGGGCGAGACCCAGTACTTC. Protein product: CASSIELGETQYF. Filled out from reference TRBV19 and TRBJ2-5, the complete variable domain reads DGGITQSPKYLFRKEGQNVTLSCEQNLNHDAMYWYRQDPGQGLRLIYYSQIVNDFQKGDIAEGYSVSREKKESFPLTVTSAQKNPTAFYLCASSIELGETQYFGPGTRLLVL.

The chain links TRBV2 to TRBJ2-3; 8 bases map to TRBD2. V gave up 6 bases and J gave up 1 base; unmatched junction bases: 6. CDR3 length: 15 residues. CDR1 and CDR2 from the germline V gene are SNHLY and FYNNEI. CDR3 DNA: TGTGCCAGCAGCCCCCCGCGGGAGGGCACAGATACGCAGTATTTT. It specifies CASSPPREGTDTQYF. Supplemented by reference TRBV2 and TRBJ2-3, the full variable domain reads EPEVTQTPSHQVTQMGQEVILRCVPISNHLYFYWYRQILGQKVEFLVSFYNNEISEKSEIFDDQFSVERPDGSNFTLKIRSTKLEDSAMYFCASSPPREGTDTQYFGPGTRLTVL.

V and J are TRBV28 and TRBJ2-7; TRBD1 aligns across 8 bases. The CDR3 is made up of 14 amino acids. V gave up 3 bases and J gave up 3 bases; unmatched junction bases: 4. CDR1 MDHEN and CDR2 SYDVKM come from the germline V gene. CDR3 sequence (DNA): TGTGCCAGCAGTTTGGGCAGGGGGCTCTACGAGCAGTACTTC. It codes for CASSLGRGLYEQYF.

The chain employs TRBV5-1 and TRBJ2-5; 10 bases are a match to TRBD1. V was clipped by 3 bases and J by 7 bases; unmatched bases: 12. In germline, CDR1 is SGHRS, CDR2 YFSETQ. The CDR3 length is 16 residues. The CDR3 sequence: CASSSPDRGAAGTQYF. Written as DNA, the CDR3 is TGCGCCAGCAGCTCCCCGGACAGGGGGGCCGCGGGGACCCAGTACTTC.

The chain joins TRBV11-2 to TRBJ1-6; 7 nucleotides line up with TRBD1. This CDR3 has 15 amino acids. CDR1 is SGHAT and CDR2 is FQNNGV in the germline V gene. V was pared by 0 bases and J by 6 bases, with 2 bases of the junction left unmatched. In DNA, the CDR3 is TGTGCCAGCAGCTTAGATAGACAGGGTAATTCACCCCTCCACTTT. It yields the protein CASSLDRQGNSPLHF.

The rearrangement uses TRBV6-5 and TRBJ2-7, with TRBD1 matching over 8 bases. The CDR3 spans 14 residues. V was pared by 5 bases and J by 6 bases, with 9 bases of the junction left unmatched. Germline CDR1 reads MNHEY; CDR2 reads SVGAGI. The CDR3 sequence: CASSLGQVRREQYF. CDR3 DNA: TGTGCCAGCAGTCTGGGACAGGTTAGGCGCGAGCAGTACTTC.

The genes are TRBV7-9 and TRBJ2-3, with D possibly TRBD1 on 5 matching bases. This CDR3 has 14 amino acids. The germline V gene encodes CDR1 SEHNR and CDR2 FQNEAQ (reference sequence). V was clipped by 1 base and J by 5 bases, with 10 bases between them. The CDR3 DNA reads TGTGCCAGCAGCTTAGATCAGGGAAGAGATACGCAGTATTTT. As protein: CASSLDQGRDTQYF.

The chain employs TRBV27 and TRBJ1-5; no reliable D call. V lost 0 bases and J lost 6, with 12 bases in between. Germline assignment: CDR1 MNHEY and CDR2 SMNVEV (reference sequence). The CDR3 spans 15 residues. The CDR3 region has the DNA TGTGCCAGCAGTTTATCGAGGCGGGTATCTCAGCCCCAGCATTTT. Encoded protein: CASSLSRRVSQPQHF.

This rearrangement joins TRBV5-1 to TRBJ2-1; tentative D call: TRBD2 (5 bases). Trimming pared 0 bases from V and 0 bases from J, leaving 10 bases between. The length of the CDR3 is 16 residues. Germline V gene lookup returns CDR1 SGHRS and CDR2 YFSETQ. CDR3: CASSLGSGGSYNEQFF. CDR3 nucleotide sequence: TGCGCCAGCAGCTTGGGAAGCGGAGGCTCCTACAATGAGCAGTTCTTC.